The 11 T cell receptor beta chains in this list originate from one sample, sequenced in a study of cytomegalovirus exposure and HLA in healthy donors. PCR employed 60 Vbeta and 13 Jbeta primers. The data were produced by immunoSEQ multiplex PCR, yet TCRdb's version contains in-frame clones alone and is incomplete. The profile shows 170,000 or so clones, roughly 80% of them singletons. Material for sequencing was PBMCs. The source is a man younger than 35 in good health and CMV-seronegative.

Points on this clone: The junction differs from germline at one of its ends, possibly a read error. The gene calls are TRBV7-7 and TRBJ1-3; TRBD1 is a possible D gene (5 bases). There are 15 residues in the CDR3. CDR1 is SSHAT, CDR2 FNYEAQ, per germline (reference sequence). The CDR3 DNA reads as TGTGCTAGCAGCTTAGAGTTGACAGCTTGGAACACCATATATTTT. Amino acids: CASSLELTAWNTIYF.

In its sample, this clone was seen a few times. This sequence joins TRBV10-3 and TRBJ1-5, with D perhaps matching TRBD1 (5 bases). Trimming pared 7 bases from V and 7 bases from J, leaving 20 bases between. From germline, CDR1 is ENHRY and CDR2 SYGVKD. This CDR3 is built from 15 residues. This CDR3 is CAIKAEQGSGQPQHF. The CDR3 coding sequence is TGTGCCATCAAAGCTGAGCAGGGTTCAGGGCAGCCCCAGCATTTT.

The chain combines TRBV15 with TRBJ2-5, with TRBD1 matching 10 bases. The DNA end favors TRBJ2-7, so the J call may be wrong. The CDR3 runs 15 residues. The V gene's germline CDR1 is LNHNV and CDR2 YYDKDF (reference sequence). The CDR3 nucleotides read TGTGCCACCAGCAGGGACAGGGGGGGTTCTGACGAGCAGTACTTC. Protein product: CATSRDRGGSDEQYF.

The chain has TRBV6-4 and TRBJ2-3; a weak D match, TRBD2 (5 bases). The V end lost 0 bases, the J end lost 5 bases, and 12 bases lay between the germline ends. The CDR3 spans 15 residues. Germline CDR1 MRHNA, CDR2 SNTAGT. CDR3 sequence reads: CASSDSHEGGDTQYF. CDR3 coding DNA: TGTGCCAGCAGTGACTCCCACGAGGGCGGAGATACGCAGTATTTT.

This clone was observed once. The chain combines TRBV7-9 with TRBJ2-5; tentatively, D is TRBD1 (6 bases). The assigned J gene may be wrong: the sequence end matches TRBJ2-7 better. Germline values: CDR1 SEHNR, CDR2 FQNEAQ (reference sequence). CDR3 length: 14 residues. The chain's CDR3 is CASSLEQGLAEQYF. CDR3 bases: TGTGCCAGCAGCTTAGAACAGGGTTTGGCCGAGCAGTACTTC.

The CDR3 DNA is TGCGCCAGCAGCCCAGTTGGGGCCGCTTCGGTCCATGAGCAGTTCTTC. Its translation is CASSPVGAASVHEQFF. This chain joins TRBV4-1 and TRBJ2-1, with D maybe TRBD1 (5 bases). Trimming cost V 4 bases and J 8 bases, with 21 bases left between them. CDR3 length: 16 residues. Germline V gene sequence: CDR1 MGHRA, CDR2 YSYEKL.

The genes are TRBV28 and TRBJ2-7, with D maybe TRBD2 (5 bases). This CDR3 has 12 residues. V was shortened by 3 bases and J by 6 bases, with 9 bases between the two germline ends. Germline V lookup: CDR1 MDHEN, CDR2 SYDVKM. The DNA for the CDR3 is TGTGCCAGCAGTTTGCCAGGAGGCGAGCAGTACTTC. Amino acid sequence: CASSLPGGEQYF.

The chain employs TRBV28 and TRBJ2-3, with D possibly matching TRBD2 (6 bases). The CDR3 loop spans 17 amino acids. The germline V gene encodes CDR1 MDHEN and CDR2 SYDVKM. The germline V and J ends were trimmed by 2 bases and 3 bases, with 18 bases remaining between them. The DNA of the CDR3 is TGTGCCAGCAGTTTACTGGGACTGACACTAAAGACAGATACGCAGTATTTT. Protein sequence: CASSLLGLTLKTDTQYF.

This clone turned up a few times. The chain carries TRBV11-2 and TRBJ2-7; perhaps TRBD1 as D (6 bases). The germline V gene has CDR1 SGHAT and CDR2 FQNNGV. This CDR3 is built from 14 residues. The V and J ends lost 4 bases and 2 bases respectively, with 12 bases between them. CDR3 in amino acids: CASSWTDLTYEQYF. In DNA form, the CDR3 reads TGTGCCAGCAGCTGGACAGATTTAACCTACGAGCAGTACTTC.

The chain's CDR3 is CASSARDLRGETQYF. CDR3 nucleotides: TGTGCCAGCAGCGCCCGGGACCTCAGGGGTGAGACCCAGTACTTC. The genes are TRBV9 and TRBJ2-5, with a possible D match to TRBD1 (6 bases). V lost 3 bases, J lost 5 bases, and 17 bases lay in between. This CDR3 contains 15 residues. Germline V gene lookup returns CDR1 SGDLS and CDR2 YYNGEE.

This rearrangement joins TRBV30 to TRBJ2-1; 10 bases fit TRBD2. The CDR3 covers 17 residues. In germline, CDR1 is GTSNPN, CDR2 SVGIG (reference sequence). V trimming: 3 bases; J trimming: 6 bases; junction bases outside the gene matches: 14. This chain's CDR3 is CAWRAPGLANWGNEQFF. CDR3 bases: TGTGCCTGGAGGGCCCCGGGACTAGCGAACTGGGGCAATGAGCAGTTCTTC.